A single sample gave rise to the 27 T cell receptor beta chains below, sequenced in a study of T-cell memory formation after mild COVID-19. TCRdb reprocessed the 5' RACE reads via MiXCR and lists one record per CDR3 protein. This table holds under 15,000 distinct CDR3 sequences, about 17% found once. The specimen was PBMCs or a T cell subset sorted from them (not recorded which). These receptors were collected from a young man who had mild COVID-19 (a few samples of this study predate the infection). Cell type and time point are not known.

The rearrangement uses TRBV5-1 and TRBJ1-5; D is perhaps TRBD1 (5 bases). The ends were cut back, 3 bases at V and 0 bases at J, with 10 bases in the middle. Germline V CDR1 and CDR2: SGHRS, YFSETQ. The CDR3 spans 15 residues. CDR3 sequence reads: CASSSGTGSNQPQHF. DNA of the CDR3: TGCGCCAGCAGCTCCGGGACGGGTAGCAATCAGCCCCAGCATTTT.

The CDR3 nucleotides are TGTGCCAGCAGTGCTACCAGCGGGGGTTACAAAGAGACCCAGTACTTC. Encoded protein: CASSATSGGYKETQYF. The chain couples TRBV25-1 to TRBJ2-5, with 8 bases matching TRBD2. Losses at the gene ends were 4 bases for V and 3 bases for J; bases not matched to a gene: 10. The length of the CDR3 is 16 residues. The germline CDR1 and CDR2 sequences are MGHDK and SYGVNS.

At least ten counts were recorded for this clonotype. The rearrangement links TRBV2 to TRBJ2-3, with D perhaps TRBD1 or TRBD2 (5 bases each). V was cut by 8 bases and J by 6 bases, with 21 bases left in between. In germline, CDR1 is SNHLY, CDR2 FYNNEI. The CDR3 loop spans 15 amino acids. This CDR3 is CASRVRPYEGDTQYF. CDR3 bases: TGTGCCAGCCGCGTCAGGCCCTACGAGGGGGATACGCAGTATTTT.

The V gene is TRBV15, the J gene TRBJ1-4, with D unresolved. Germline V lookup: CDR1 LNHNV, CDR2 YYDKDF (reference sequence). Trimming pared 0 bases from V and 6 bases from J, leaving 11 bases between. The CDR3 sequence is 15 residues long. The CDR3 loop reads CATSRDLGWDEKLFF. The CDR3 region has the DNA TGTGCCACCAGCAGAGATCTGGGGTGGGATGAAAAACTGTTTTTT. The variable domain in full, with the rest retrieved from reference TRBV15 and TRBJ1-4, is DAMVIQNPRYQVTQFGKPVTLSCSQTLNHNVMYWYQQKSSQAPKLLFHYYDKDFNNEADTPDNFQSRRPNTSFCFLDIRSPGLGDTAMYLCATSRDLGWDEKLFFGSGTQLSVL.

This clonotype is a singleton in its sample. The V and J genes are TRBV5-1 and TRBJ1-1, with D unresolved. Germline assignment: CDR1 SGHRS and CDR2 YFSETQ. V gave up 0 bases and J gave up 9 bases, with 9 bases separating them. The CDR3 covers 12 residues. This chain's CDR3 is CASSLEGPQAFF. Written as DNA, the CDR3 is TGCGCCAGCAGCTTGGAAGGACCCCAAGCTTTCTTT.

The chain has TRBV7-2 and TRBJ2-1; tentative D call: TRBD1 (5 bases). V lost 4 bases and J lost 8, with 12 bases in between. CDR1 is SGHTA and CDR2 is FQGNSA in the germline V gene. CDR3 length equals 13 residues. The CDR3 DNA reads TGTGCCAGCAGCTCAGCAGGGCACCATGAGCAGTTCTTC. It specifies CASSSAGHHEQFF.

This chain connects TRBV12-3 or TRBV12-4 to TRBJ2-5; no reliable D call. Between the trimmed V and J ends, which lost 1 base and 7 bases, there was a span of 7 bases. There are 12 residues in the CDR3. The CDR3 DNA follows: TGTGCCAGCAGTTTAGACCCAGGGACCCAGTACTTC. Its translation is CASSLDPGTQYF.

The V call is TRBV20-1, the J call TRBJ2-7, with TRBD2 identical over 9 bases. This CDR3 spans 14 amino acids. V lost 2 bases, J lost 2 bases, and 4 bases stayed unmatched. Germline V CDR1 and CDR2: DFQATT, SNEGSKA (reference sequence). The chain's CDR3 is CSARLAGRPYEQYV. DNA for the CDR3: TGCAGTGCTAGACTAGCGGGGCGCCCCTACGAGCAGTACGTC.

CDR3 sequence (DNA): TGTGCCAGCAGCTTGGGGCAGGTGGAGGTCGGGGAAGAGACCCAGTACTTC. It specifies CASSLGQVEVGEETQYF. V and J are TRBV11-2 and TRBJ2-5; either TRBD1 or TRBD2 may supply D (5 bases each). This CDR3 region has 17 residues. Between the trimmed V and J ends, which lost 3 bases and 3 bases, there was a span of 20 bases. The germline V gene encodes CDR1 SGHAT and CDR2 FQNNGV.

This clonotype was seen ten or more times. The rearrangement uses TRBV29-1 and TRBJ2-7; the match to TRBD2 covers 7 bases. Germline assignment: CDR1 SQVTM and CDR2 ANQGSEA. This CDR3 is built from 15 residues. V lost 1 base, J lost 6 bases, and 12 bases stayed unmatched. CDR3 sequence reads: CSVEGERGRASEQYF. CDR3 nucleotide sequence: TGCAGCGTTGAAGGCGAGAGAGGGAGGGCTTCCGAGCAGTACTTC.

This clonotype was detected many times. The CDR3 nucleotides are TGTGCCAGCAGCGGGCCTCGGGACAGGGTTACTAGCGGACGCCAAGAGACCCAGTACTTC. It codes for CASSGPRDRVTSGRQETQYF. The genes are TRBV7-8 and TRBJ2-5, with D possibly matching TRBD1 (9 bases). With 5 bases removed from V and 1 base from J, the gap between germline ends came to 29 bases. CDR1 is SGHVS, CDR2 FQNEAQ, per germline. The CDR3 runs to 20 residues.

The chain employs TRBV7-9 and TRBJ1-1; D is unresolved. This CDR3 comprises 14 residues. Germline V CDR1 and CDR2: SEHNR, FQNEAQ (reference sequence). Trimming took off 5 bases at V and 1 base at J, with 11 bases between the two ends. As DNA, the CDR3 is TGTGCCAGCAGCACGGTGGTACGGAACACTGAAGCTTTCTTT. This sequence encodes CASSTVVRNTEAFF. The entire variable domain, with the rest obtained from reference TRBV7-9 and TRBJ1-1, is as follows: DTGVSQNPRHKITKRGQNVTFRCDPISEHNRLYWYRQTLGQGPEFLTYFQNEAQLEKSRLLSDRFSAERPKGSFSTLEIQRTEQGDSAMYLCASSTVVRNTEAFFGQGTRLTVV.

This clonotype was counted many times. The chain couples TRBV15 to TRBJ2-3, with D uncertain. From germline, CDR1 is LNHNV and CDR2 YYDKDF (reference sequence). CDR3 size: 10 residues. Trimming removed 7 bases at V and 6 bases at J, with 5 bases between. DNA for the CDR3: TGTGCCACCATGGGGGATACGCAGTATTTT. This gives the protein CATMGDTQYF. The variable domain in full, completed from reference TRBV15 and TRBJ2-3, reads DAMVIQNPRYQVTQFGKPVTLSCSQTLNHNVMYWYQQKSSQAPKLLFHYYDKDFNNEADTPDNFQSRRPNTSFCFLDIRSPGLGDTAMYLCATMGDTQYFGPGTRLTVL.

In its sample, this clonotype was seen many times. V gene TRBV6-5 combines with J gene TRBJ2-7; D is perhaps TRBD2 (5 bases). In germline, CDR1 is MNHEY, CDR2 SVGAGI. This CDR3 comprises 16 residues. The V end was cut by 0 bases, the J end by 0 bases, with 12 bases between. The CDR3 here is CASSYSRAALSYEQYF. The CDR3 coding sequence is TGTGCCAGCAGTTACTCGAGGGCGGCCCTCTCCTACGAGCAGTACTTC.

This clonotype appeared many times. The chain employs TRBV5-5 and TRBJ2-7; D is perhaps TRBD1 (5 bases). V was shortened by 0 bases and J by 2 bases, with 12 bases between the two germline ends. CDR1 is SGHKS and CDR2 is YYEKEE in the germline V gene (reference sequence). CDR3 length equals 15 residues. CDR3 DNA sequence: TGTGCCAGCAGCTTGGCTCCAGGGTTCACCTACGAGCAGTACGTC. Protein product: CASSLAPGFTYEQYV.

Many counts were recorded for this clonotype. J is TRBJ2-3 and V is TRBV7-9; D remains unclear. The germline V gene has CDR1 SEHNR and CDR2 FQNEAQ (reference sequence). The CDR3 has 17 amino acids. Trimming shortened V by 2 bases and J by 0 bases, and 15 bases separated the two germline ends. Written as DNA, the CDR3 is TGTGCCAGCAGCTTACCCCCCAGAGGACGCAGCACAGATACGCAGTATTTT. This codes for CASSLPPRGRSTDTQYF.

J is TRBJ2-5 and V is TRBV11-2, with D possibly being TRBD1 or TRBD2 (6 bases each). The V and J ends lost 1 base and 0 bases respectively, with 15 bases between them. Germline CDR1 SGHAT, CDR2 FQNNGV. The CDR3 spans 17 residues. The CDR3 coding sequence is TGTGCCAGCAGCTTAGGAGGGGGGACTCTCGACCAAGAGACCCAGTACTTC. It yields the protein CASSLGGGTLDQETQYF.

This clonotype was recorded a few times. The rearrangement joins TRBV9 to TRBJ2-5; D may be TRBD1 or TRBD2 (5 bases each). V was trimmed by 0 bases and J by 1 base, leaving 13 bases between them. This CDR3 spans 16 amino acids. The germline V gene has CDR1 SGDLS and CDR2 YYNGEE. The CDR3 bases are TGTGCCAGCAGCGTAGGATGGGACGGTAGCCAAGAGACCCAGTACTTC. It encodes CASSVGWDGSQETQYF.

The CDR3 DNA sequence: TGTGCCAGCAGTTCCGGGATCTATGGCTACACCTTC. This codes for CASSSGIYGYTF. The rearrangement links TRBV12-3 or TRBV12-4 to TRBJ1-2; D is uncertain. Between the trimmed V and J ends, which lost 4 bases and 4 bases, there was a span of 7 bases. The CDR3 runs 12 residues.

This clonotype was detected ten times or more. This rearrangement joins TRBV15 to TRBJ2-2, with 8 bases matching TRBD1. Germline lookup yields CDR1 LNHNV and CDR2 YYDKDF (reference sequence). V lost 10 bases and J lost 4; bases outside the gene matches: 5. This CDR3 spans 13 amino acids. The CDR3, as DNA: TGTGCCAGCCGAGGACAGGGCACCGGGGAGCTGTTTTTT. Its protein is CASRGQGTGELFF.

This clonotype showed up just a few times. The rearrangement joins TRBV30 to TRBJ2-2; D not certain. The CDR3 has 12 amino acids. Germline CDR1 GTSNPN, CDR2 SVGIG (reference sequence). With 3 bases removed from V and 8 bases from J, the gap between germline ends came to 10 bases. CDR3 residues: CAWSQPAGELFF. DNA of the CDR3: TGTGCCTGGAGCCAACCGGCGGGGGAGCTGTTTTTT.

This clonotype was detected only a few times. The CDR3 sequence: CASSLGPSGGLGEQFF. CDR3 nucleotide sequence: TGTGCCAGCAGCTTAGGTCCTAGCGGGGGGCTTGGTGAGCAGTTCTTC. The chain employs TRBV7-3 and TRBJ2-1, with 11 bases aligning to TRBD2. V dropped 2 bases and J dropped 9; count of bases not matched to a gene: 9. Germline V CDR1 and CDR2: SGHTA, FQGTGA. The CDR3 loop spans 16 amino acids.

This chain joins TRBV27 and TRBJ2-5; possibly TRBD1 for D (6 bases). Germline CDR1 and CDR2: MNHEY and SMNVEV (reference sequence). CDR3 length: 14 amino acids. The V end was cut by 5 bases, the J end by 4 bases, with 14 bases between. CDR3 loop: CASSPGTWGETQYF. Here the CDR3 DNA reads TGTGCCAGCAGTCCTGGGACATGGGGAGAGACCCAGTACTTC.

This clonotype was seen repeatedly, ten times or more. The chain combines TRBV7-9 with TRBJ2-7; no clear D. Germline V gene data show CDR1 as SEHNR and CDR2 as FQNEAQ (reference sequence). Trimming removed 1 base at V and 5 bases at J, with 9 bases between. The CDR3 extends over 13 amino acids. CDR3 sequence (DNA): TGTGCCAGCAGCTTAGGGCCTTGGGACGAGCAGTACGTC. It translates to CASSLGPWDEQYV.

This clonotype was detected ten times or more. This rearrangement joins TRBV7-9 to TRBJ1-6; D perhaps matches TRBD1 (6 bases). V was clipped by 6 bases and J by 6 bases, with 12 bases between them. Germline V lookup: CDR1 SEHNR, CDR2 FQNEAQ (reference sequence). This CDR3 is built from 14 residues. Here the CDR3 reads CASRAGGANSPLHF. The CDR3 coding sequence is TGTGCCAGCAGAGCGGGGGGGGCTAATTCACCCCTCCACTTT.

This clonotype showed up many times. V and J are TRBV5-1 and TRBJ2-2; perhaps TRBD2 as D (5 bases). The CDR3 has 14 amino acids. V lost 5 bases and J lost 1, with 9 bases in between. Per the germline V gene, CDR1 is SGHRS and CDR2 is YFSETQ. This chain's CDR3 is CASSLAVNTGELFF. CDR3 bases: TGCGCCAGCAGTCTAGCCGTGAACACCGGGGAGCTGTTTTTT.

This clonotype was counted many times. CDR3 DNA sequence: TGTGCCAGCAGCCTTGCGGCACCCCGGACAACACATGGGGACACTGAAGCTTTCTTT. Translating gives CASSLAAPRTTHGDTEAFF. The chain has TRBV4-2 and TRBJ1-1, with TRBD1 as a possible D gene (5 bases). Germline values: CDR1 LGHNA, CDR2 YNFKEQ. There are 19 residues in the CDR3. V lost 4 bases to trimming and J lost 3 bases, with 27 bases between them.